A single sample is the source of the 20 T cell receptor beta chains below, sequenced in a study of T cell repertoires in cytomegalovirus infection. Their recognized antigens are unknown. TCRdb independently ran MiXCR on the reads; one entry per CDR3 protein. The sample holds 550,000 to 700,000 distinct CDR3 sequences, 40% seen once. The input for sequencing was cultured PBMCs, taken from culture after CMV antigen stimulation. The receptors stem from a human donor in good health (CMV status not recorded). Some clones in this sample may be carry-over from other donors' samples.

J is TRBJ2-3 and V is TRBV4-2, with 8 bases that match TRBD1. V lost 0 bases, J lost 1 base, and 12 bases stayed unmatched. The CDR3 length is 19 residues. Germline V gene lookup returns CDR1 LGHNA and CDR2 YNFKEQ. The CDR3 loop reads CASSQEVGRQGTRTDTQYF. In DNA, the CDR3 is TGTGCCAGCAGCCAAGAAGTTGGGCGACAGGGGACACGCACAGATACGCAGTATTTT.

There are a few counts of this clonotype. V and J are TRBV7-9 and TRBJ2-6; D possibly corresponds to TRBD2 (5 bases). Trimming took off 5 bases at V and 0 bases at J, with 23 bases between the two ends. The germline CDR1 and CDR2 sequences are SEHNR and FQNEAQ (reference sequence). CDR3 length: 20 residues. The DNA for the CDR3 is TGTGCCAGCAGCCTCTCAGTCCGGGGTGGCCTCATCTCTGGGGCCAACGTCCTGACTTTC. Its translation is CASSLSVRGGLISGANVLTF.

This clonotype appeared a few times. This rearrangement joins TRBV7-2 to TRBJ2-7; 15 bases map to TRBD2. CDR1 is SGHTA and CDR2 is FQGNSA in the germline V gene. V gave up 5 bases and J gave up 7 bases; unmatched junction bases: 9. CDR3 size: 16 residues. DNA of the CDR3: TGTGCCAGCAGCCCCAGGACTAGCGGGGGGGCTTTGGAGCAGTACTTC. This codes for CASSPRTSGGALEQYF. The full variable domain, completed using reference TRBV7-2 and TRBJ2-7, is GAGVSQSPSNKVTEKGKDVELRCDPISGHTALYWYRQSLGQGLEFLIYFQGNSAPDKSGLPSDRFSAERTGGSVSTLTIQRTQQEDSAVYLCASSPRTSGGALEQYFGPGTRLTVT.

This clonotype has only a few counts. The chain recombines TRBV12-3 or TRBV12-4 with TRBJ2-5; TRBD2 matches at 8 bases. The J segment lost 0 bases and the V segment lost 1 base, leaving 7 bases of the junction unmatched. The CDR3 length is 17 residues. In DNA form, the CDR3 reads TGTGCCAGCAGTTTAGGACCACAGCGGGGGTACCAAGAGACCCAGTACTTC. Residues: CASSLGPQRGYQETQYF.

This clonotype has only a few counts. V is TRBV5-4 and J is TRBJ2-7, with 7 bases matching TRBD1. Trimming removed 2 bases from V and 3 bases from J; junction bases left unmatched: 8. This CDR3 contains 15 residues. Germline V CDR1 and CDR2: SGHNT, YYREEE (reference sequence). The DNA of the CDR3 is TGTGCCAGCAGCTTCGACGGGACAGACTACTACGAGCAGTACTTC. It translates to CASSFDGTDYYEQYF. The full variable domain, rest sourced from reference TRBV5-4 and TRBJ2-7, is ETGVTQSPTHLIKTRGQQVTLRCSSQSGHNTVSWYQQALGQGPQFIFQYYREEENGRGNFPPRFSGLQFPNYSSELNVNALELDDSALYLCASSFDGTDYYEQYFGPGTRLTVT.

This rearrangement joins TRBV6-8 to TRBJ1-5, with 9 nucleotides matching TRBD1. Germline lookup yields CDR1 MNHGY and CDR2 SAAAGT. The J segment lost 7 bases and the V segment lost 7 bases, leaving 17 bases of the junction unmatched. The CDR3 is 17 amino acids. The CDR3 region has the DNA TGTGCCAGCAACTCCCCCCCTTGGACAGGGGTAAGGCAGCCCCAGCATTTT. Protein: CASNSPPWTGVRQPQHF.

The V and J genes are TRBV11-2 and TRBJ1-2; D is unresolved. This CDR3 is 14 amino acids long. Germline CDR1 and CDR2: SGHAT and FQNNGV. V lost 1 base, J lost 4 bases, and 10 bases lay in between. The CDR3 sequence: CASSLGPTSYGYTF. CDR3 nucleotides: TGTGCCAGCAGCTTAGGCCCTACGTCCTATGGCTACACCTTC.

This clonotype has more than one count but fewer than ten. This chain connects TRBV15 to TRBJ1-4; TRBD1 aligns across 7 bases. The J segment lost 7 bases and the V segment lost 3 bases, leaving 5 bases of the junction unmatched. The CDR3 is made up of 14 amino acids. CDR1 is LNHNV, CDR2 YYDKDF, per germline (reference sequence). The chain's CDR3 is CATSRVTGREKLFF. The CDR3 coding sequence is TGTGCCACCAGCAGGGTGACAGGGCGTGAAAAACTGTTTTTT.

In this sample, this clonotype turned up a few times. CDR3 residues: CASSPWVNQPQHF. For the CDR3, the DNA is TGTGCCAGCAGCCCATGGGTCAATCAGCCCCAGCATTTT. This chain links TRBV7-2 with TRBJ1-5; D ambiguous. The germline V gene has CDR1 SGHTA and CDR2 FQGNSA. Trimming pared 5 bases from V and 3 bases from J, leaving 8 bases between. This CDR3 region has 13 residues.

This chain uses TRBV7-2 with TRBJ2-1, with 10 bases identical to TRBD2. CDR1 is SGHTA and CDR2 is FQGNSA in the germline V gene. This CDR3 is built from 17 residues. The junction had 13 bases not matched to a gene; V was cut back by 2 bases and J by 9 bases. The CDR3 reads CASSLNRPLTSGIEQFF. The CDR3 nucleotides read TGTGCCAGCAGCTTAAATCGCCCGCTAACTAGCGGGATTGAGCAGTTCTTC.

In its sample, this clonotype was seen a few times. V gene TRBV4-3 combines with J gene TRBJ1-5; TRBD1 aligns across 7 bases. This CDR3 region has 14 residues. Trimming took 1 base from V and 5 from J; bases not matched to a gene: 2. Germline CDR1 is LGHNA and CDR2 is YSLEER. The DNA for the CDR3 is TGCGCCAGCAGCCAAGTCCAGGGGGATCAGCCCCAGCATTTT. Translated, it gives CASSQVQGDQPQHF.

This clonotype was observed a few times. The CDR3 spells CASSYQGLLTYEQYF. CDR3 DNA: TGTGCCAGCAGTTACCAGGGACTACTAACCTACGAGCAGTACTTC. The chain couples TRBV6-2 or TRBV6-3 to TRBJ2-7; TRBD2 aligns across 7 bases. Germline loops: CDR1 MNHEY, CDR2 SVGEGT. The ends lost 2 bases at V and 2 bases at J; junction bases unmatched: 6. The CDR3 runs to 15 residues.

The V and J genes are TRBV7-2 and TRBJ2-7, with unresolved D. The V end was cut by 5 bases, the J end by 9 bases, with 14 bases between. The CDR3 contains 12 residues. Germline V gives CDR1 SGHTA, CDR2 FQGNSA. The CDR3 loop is CASSRTSTMQYF. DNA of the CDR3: TGTGCCAGCAGCCGCACCTCTACGATGCAGTACTTC.

CDR3 sequence reads: CASSSGPYTGELFF. The CDR3 DNA follows: TGCGCCAGCAGCTCTGGTCCGTACACCGGGGAGCTGTTTTTT. The rearrangement joins TRBV4-3 to TRBJ2-2, with D hard to call. The CDR3 loop spans 14 amino acids. Between the trimmed V and J ends, which lost 5 bases and 3 bases, there was a span of 10 bases. Germline V gene data show CDR1 as LGHNA and CDR2 as YSLEER.

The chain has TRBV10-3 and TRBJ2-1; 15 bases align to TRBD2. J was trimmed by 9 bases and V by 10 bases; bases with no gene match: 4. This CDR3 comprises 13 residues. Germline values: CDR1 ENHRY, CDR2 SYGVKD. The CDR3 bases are TGTGCCACCGGACTAGCGGGAGGGGGTGAGCAGTTCTTC. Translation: CATGLAGGGEQFF.

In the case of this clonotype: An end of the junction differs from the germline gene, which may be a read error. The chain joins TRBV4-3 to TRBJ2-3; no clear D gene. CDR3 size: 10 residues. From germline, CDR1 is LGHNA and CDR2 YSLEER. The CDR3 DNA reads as TGCGCCAGCAGCCAAGATGGGGTCACTTTT. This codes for CASSQDGVTF.

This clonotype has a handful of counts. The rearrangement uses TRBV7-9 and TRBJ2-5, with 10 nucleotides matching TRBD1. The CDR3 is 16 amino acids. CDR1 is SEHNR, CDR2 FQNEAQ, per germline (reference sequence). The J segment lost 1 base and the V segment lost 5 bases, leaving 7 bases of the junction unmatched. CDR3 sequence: CASSQMDRGIQETQYF. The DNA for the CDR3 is TGTGCCAGCAGCCAGATGGACAGGGGGATCCAAGAGACCCAGTACTTC.

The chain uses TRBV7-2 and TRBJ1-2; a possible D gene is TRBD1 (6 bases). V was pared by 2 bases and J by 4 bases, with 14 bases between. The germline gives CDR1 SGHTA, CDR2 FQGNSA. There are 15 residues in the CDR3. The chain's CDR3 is CASSLYAGQIYGYTF. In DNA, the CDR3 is TGTGCCAGCAGCTTATACGCGGGACAAATCTATGGCTACACCTTC.

The CDR3 sequence is CASSSYRSGDTQYF. The CDR3 DNA sequence: TGTGCCAGCAGTTCATACCGTAGCGGGGATACGCAGTATTTT. The rearrangement uses TRBV27 and TRBJ2-3, with TRBD2 matching over 7 bases. Trimming took 4 bases from V and 6 from J; bases not matched to a gene: 7. Germline V gene sequence: CDR1 MNHEY, CDR2 SMNVEV (reference sequence). The CDR3 consists of 14 residues.

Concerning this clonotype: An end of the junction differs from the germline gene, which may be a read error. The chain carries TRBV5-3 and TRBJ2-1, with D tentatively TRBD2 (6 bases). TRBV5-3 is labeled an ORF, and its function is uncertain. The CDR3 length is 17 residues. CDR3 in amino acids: CASSLRGRGSLYNEQFF. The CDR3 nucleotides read TGTGCCAGCAGCTTGAGGGGTCGGGGGAGCCTATACAATGAGCAGTTCTTC.